The clone carrying this T cell receptor beta chain was seen a few times. Germline-derived CDR1 and CDR2 are SGHTA and FQGTGA. The V end was cut by 0 bases, the J end by 4 bases, with 6 bases between. The CDR3 runs 13 residues. This record comes from a study of cytomegalovirus exposure and HLA in healthy donors. PCR primers comprised 60 Vbeta and 13 Jbeta primers. The repertoire was sequenced with immunoSEQ multiplex PCR; TCRdb's copy has only in-frame clones and lacks some. This sample has 140,000 to 150,000 clones; roughly 73% occur once, and the top ten carry 1.5% to 2%. The sample consisted of PBMCs. This sequence originates from a woman in her late teens or twenties in good health and CMV-seronegative. The chain combines TRBV7-3 with TRBJ1-1; D is ambiguous. The CDR3 sequence is CASSLTGATEAFF. The CDR3 DNA follows: TGTGCCAGCAGCTTAACGGGAGCCACTGAAGCTTTCTTT.